The 17 T cell receptor beta chains in this list originate from one sample, sequenced in a study of Graves' ophthalmopathy and Graves' hyperthyroidism. Researchers took RNA transcripts and amplified TCR beta CDR3 regions from them. In the first round, RT-PCR was carried out with HTBI primers, and a multiplex PCR formed the second round. TCRdb recomputed calls from the multiplex PCR reads with MiXCR, one row per CDR3 protein. The data hold tens of thousands of distinct CDR3 sequences, with roughly 50% observed a single time. Sequences were obtained from peripheral blood. The receptors derive from an adult woman with stable Graves' hyperthyroidism.

This clonotype was observed at least ten times. V gene TRBV6-1 combines with J gene TRBJ2-7; 10 nucleotides match TRBD2. CDR3 length: 14 amino acids. Per the germline V gene, CDR1 is MNHNS and CDR2 is SASEGT. CDR3 amino acids: CADQREGLAYEQYF. DNA of the CDR3: TGTGCAGATCAGCGGGAGGGATTGGCCTACGAGCAGTACTTC.

This clonotype came up many times. V gene TRBV13 combines with J gene TRBJ2-5; TRBD2 agrees at 8 bases. The CDR3 spans 15 residues. The germline CDR1 and CDR2 sequences are PRHDT and FYEKMQ (reference sequence). The ends lost 1 base at V and 4 bases at J; junction bases unmatched: 5. The CDR3 here is CASSLVGRGGETQYF. CDR3 DNA: TGTGCCAGCAGCTTAGTTGGTCGGGGGGGAGAGACCCAGTACTTC.

This chain links TRBV2 with TRBJ2-3, with 9 nucleotides matching TRBD2. CDR3 size: 14 residues. CDR1 and CDR2 (germline): SNHLY, FYNNEI. J was trimmed by 5 bases and V by 7 bases; bases with no gene match: 7. CDR3 coding DNA: TGTGCCAGCAACCCGACTAGCGGCGGAGATACGCAGTATTTT. Translating it yields CASNPTSGGDTQYF.

At least ten counts were recorded for this clonotype. A much larger clonotype is one base distant, so this may be a read error. The V and J genes are TRBV5-1 and TRBJ2-2; D is possibly TRBD1 (6 bases). Germline V CDR1 and CDR2: SGHRS, YFSETQ. CDR3 length: 14 amino acids. The ends were cut back, 2 bases at V and 6 bases at J, with 11 bases in the middle. CDR3 in amino acids: CASSLQGKAGELFF. CDR3 nucleotide sequence: TGCGCCAGCAGCTTACAGGGAAAGGCCGGGGAGCTGTTTTTT.

The chain links TRBV14 to TRBJ1-1; TRBD1 might be the D (6 bases). Trimming shortened V by 2 bases and J by 3 bases, and 19 bases separated the two germline ends. CDR1 SGHDN and CDR2 FVKESK come from the germline V gene. CDR3 length: 17 amino acids. In DNA, the CDR3 is TGTGCCAGCAGCCAAACTTTTAGACAGGCCATGCACACTGAAGCTTTCTTT. This codes for CASSQTFRQAMHTEAFF. Based on the CDR3 plus reference TRBV14 and TRBJ1-1, the full variable domain is EAGVTQFPSHSVIEKGQTVTLRCDPISGHDNLYWYRRVMGKEIKFLLHFVKESKQDESGMPNNRFLAERTGGTYSTLKVQPAELEDSGVYFCASSQTFRQAMHTEAFFGQGTRLTVV.

In its sample, this clonotype is medium-sized (0.01 to 0.1%). One junction end does not reproduce the germline sequence, and a read error may be involved. The V gene is TRBV29-1, the J gene TRBJ1-3, with D perhaps TRBD1 (6 bases). The germline V gene has CDR1 SQVTM and CDR2 ANQGSEA. This CDR3 contains 14 residues. CDR3 in DNA: TGCAACGTTGAAGGGGGTGCCACTGGAAACACCATATATTTT. Encoded protein: CNVEGGATGNTIYF.

By sample fraction, this clonotype is medium-sized. The CDR3 loop reads CATGLGGNEQFF. The CDR3 bases are TGTGCCACGGGACTAGGTGGCAATGAGCAGTTCTTC. This rearrangement joins TRBV6-6 to TRBJ2-1; 8 bases are a match to TRBD2. The CDR3 is 12 amino acids. CDR1 and CDR2 (germline): MNHNY, SVGAGI (reference sequence). Trimming cost V 10 bases and J 6 bases; bases outside gene matches: 5.

The genes are TRBV15 and TRBJ1-6, with D perhaps matching TRBD1 (5 bases). The CDR3 runs 15 residues. CDR1 and CDR2 from the germline V gene are LNHNV and YYDKDF (reference sequence). The ends were cut back, 1 base at V and 13 bases at J, with 17 bases in the middle. The CDR3 sequence: CATSRGGGDHEPLHF. CDR3 DNA sequence: TGTGCCACCAGCAGAGGGGGGGGGGACCATGAGCCCCTCCACTTT.

A note on this clonotype: A read error is likely, as this CDR3 ends without the conserved phenylalanine or tryptophan. The DNA is left out, because the CDR3 cannot be placed on it with certainty; the CDR3 is given as TCRdb lists it. The V gene is TRBV4-3, the J gene TRBJ2-2. Counting both end residues, the CDR3 totals 13 amino acids. Germline V gives CDR1 LGHNA, CDR2 YSLEER. The CDR3: CASSQDWYGELVL.

This clonotype has only one observation. Its ends do not fully match the called genes, so a read error is possible. This chain joins TRBV29-1 and TRBJ2-1; TRBD2 agrees at 16 bases. The CDR3 sequence is 15 residues long. CDR1 and CDR2 (germline): SQVTM, ANQGSEA. The CDR3: CGVGTGTSGRDEQFF. As DNA, the CDR3 is TGCGGCGTTGGGACAGGGACTAGCGGGAGGGATGAGCAGTTCTTC.

The J gene is TRBJ2-7, the V gene TRBV20-1, with D possibly matching TRBD1 (6 bases). With 1 base removed from V and 3 bases from J, the gap between germline ends came to 16 bases. Germline V gene sequence: CDR1 DFQATT, CDR2 SNEGSKA (reference sequence). This CDR3 region has 15 residues. The CDR3 spells CSARVQGQGYYEQYF. In nucleotides, the CDR3 is TGCAGTGCTAGAGTGCAGGGGCAGGGCTACTACGAGCAGTACTTC.

The DNA of the CDR3 is TGCAGTGCCCTACCGTGCAGGGGAAGAGGGCAGCCCCAGTACTTC. Its translation is CSALPCRGRGQPQYF. The chain combines TRBV20-1 with TRBJ2-5; tentative D call: TRBD1 (6 bases). CDR1 is DFQATT, CDR2 SNEGSKA, per germline (reference sequence). This CDR3 region has 15 residues. The V and J ends lost 6 bases and 9 bases respectively, with 26 bases between them.

As concerns this clonotype: A read error is likely, as this CDR3 ends without the conserved phenylalanine or tryptophan. It is unclear where the CDR3 begins or ends on the DNA, so no DNA is shown, and the CDR3 is as TCRdb lists it. This chain connects TRBV27 to TRBJ2-3; the table's D call, TRBD1, has no DNA check behind it. Germline lookup yields CDR1 MNHEY and CDR2 SMNVEV (reference sequence). The CDR3 length equals 10 residues, ends included. CDR3 protein: CASSSPLGPG.

This clonotype is medium-sized. V and J are TRBV20-1 and TRBJ2-1; unclear D gene. The V gene's germline CDR1 is DFQATT and CDR2 SNEGSKA (reference sequence). CDR3 length equals 12 residues. With 0 bases removed from V and 10 bases from J, the gap between germline ends came to 10 bases. CDR3 sequence (DNA): TGCAGTGCTAGAGACCCGCTCTGGGAGCAGTTCTTC. As protein: CSARDPLWEQFF.

The chain joins TRBV7-9 to TRBJ2-2; 16 bases fit TRBD2. This CDR3 region has 18 residues. The germline V gene encodes CDR1 SEHNR and CDR2 FQNEAQ (reference sequence). Germline trimming cut 6 bases from V and 5 bases from J; bases unmatched to any gene: 9. The CDR3 reads CASRPGLAGGPGTGELFF. In DNA, the CDR3 is TGTGCCAGCAGACCGGGACTAGCGGGAGGGCCGGGAACCGGGGAGCTGTTTTTT.

This clonotype is termed medium-sized. The chain combines TRBV10-3 with TRBJ1-5; unclear D gene. Germline-derived CDR1 and CDR2 are ENHRY and SYGVKD. This CDR3 contains 16 residues. V was shortened by 4 bases and J by 2 bases, with 15 bases between the two germline ends. CDR3 nucleotides: TGTGCCATCAGTGGGGGTGAGTCCTGGGGCAATCAGCCCCAGCATTTT. Translation gives CAISGGESWGNQPQHF.

The CDR3 loop is CSVGVGTSATYEQYF. The DNA of the CDR3 is TGCAGCGTTGGTGTTGGGACTAGCGCGACCTACGAGCAGTACTTC. This sequence joins TRBV29-1 and TRBJ2-7; 10 positions agree with TRBD2. CDR1 SQVTM and CDR2 ANQGSEA come from the germline V gene. Trimming cost V 4 bases and J 2 bases; bases outside gene matches: 8. CDR3 size: 15 residues.